This T cell receptor (beta chain) is from a study of cytomegalovirus exposure and HLA in healthy donors (dated by TCRdb to the late 2010s). Broadly, across the study: In an earlier analysis of fewer than 750 of the donors, 250 to 350 Gb of sequence data and 90 million to 120 million unique TCR beta sequences from 150 million to 200 million T cells were reported. Roughly 300 gigabases of sequencing data and around 80 million unique TCR sequences made up an early release that covered roughly 670 HLA-typed donors. Among the roughly 400 genotyped donors, around 81% belonged to the genetic ancestry cluster associated with self-reported Caucasian donors. The aim of the study was to test whether cataloging public T cell receptors could identify signatures of past pathogen exposure. The study used immunosequencing to profile the T cell repertoires of approximately 650 subjects and linked those repertoires to cytomegalovirus serostatus. In addition to the first cohort of roughly 700 subjects, a separate validation cohort of around 110 different subjects was used. To predict cytomegalovirus infection status, the study brought together high-throughput TCR immunosequencing, statistical association of individual TCRs with disease status, and machine learning. A later analysis re-analyzed previously published TCR beta repertoires from about 730 donors and added high-resolution HLA genotyping to study TCR occurrence patterns. In the later analysis, no new phenotypic data were used to find candidate immune exposures; instead, reliance was placed on TCR beta sequences and their occurrence across donors. An earlier analysis of approximately 630 of the donors applied high-throughput TCR beta sequencing to assess whether each TCR beta V gene segment acted as functional or pseudogenic. Alongside the repertoire data, information on donor age, sex, ethnicity and CMV serostatus was compiled. A later genetic analysis took genome-wide SNP genotypes for about three fifths of the roughly 670 donors and used that subset as a discovery cohort. Every discovery cohort repertoire had been produced on one sequencing platform. HLA typing included class I and class II loci at four-digit resolution. Typing coverage differed by locus: A, B, C, DRB1 and DQB1 were typed in roughly 620-630 donors, DQA1 in roughly 500, DPA1 in some 570, and DPB1 in 450 to 490. A handful of DR-DQ haplotypes were handled as single units for association and clustering because linkage in the cohort was strong. On average, over 200,000 unique TCR beta nucleotide sequences were sequenced per donor among roughly 430 genotyped donors of the cohort, with about 17% of those sequences being non-productive.

The full study reports these points: CMV serostatus was the only immune exposure information available for the cohort. A later analysis found that HLA-associated TCR beta chains were more clonally expanded and had lower generation probabilities than equally common non-associated chains. The cohort was sequenced for TCR beta chains only, and without alpha or paired-chain data the features that could be detected were limited. A cluster of highly shared sequence variants was judged likely to be a technical artifact of the sequencing pipeline. In a later analysis, several top co-occurrence clusters were reported to appear linked to parvovirus B19, influenza, CMV and Epstein-Barr virus. In a later genetic analysis, a missense DCLRE1C variant was associated with V-gene and J-gene trimming of TCR beta chains, and the association was replicated in an independent cohort. Because counts were too low, fewer than 20 rarely observed V segments, including chromosome 9 orphons, were excluded from the earlier analysis of some 540 of the donors. Most CMV-associated TCR beta chains appeared to be HLA-restricted in a later analysis, and the HLA associations seemed to be driven largely by CMV exposure. Roughly uniform sequencing depth across donors was assumed in presence/absence analyses, although this assumption may not hold. At a false discovery rate of 0.05, a later analysis linked 16,000 or so TCR beta sequences to specific HLA alleles. In an earlier analysis of some 640 of the donors, most TCR beta V segments were observed in productive rearrangements about 90% or about 30% of the time, broadly matching IMGT annotations. A later analysis found that TCR association rates varied across HLA loci, with DRB1 alleles showing the most associated TCRs and HLA-C alleles the fewest. A total of fewer than 200 TCR beta chains were listed by the study as associated with cytomegalovirus. Correlated functional status among segregating V segments might reflect linkage disequilibrium, but an unknown experimental factor could not be ruled out. According to the authors, the approach could potentially be generalized to other disease states and immunological phenotypes. A further reported finding was that TCR beta sequences accurately predicted the HLA-A and HLA-B alleles for most subjects in the first cohort. Strong co-occurrence of HLA alleles, especially DR and DQ, made assigning TCR associations to individual alleles difficult. Because HLA typing was missing for some donors at each locus, association tests included only the typed subset. Because the 87-base-pair reads could not distinguish some IMGT-functional V segments, including TRBV6-2 and TRBV6-3, those segments were excluded. Three of the identified cytomegalovirus-associated TCR beta chains were confirmed in vitro to be specific for cytomegalovirus antigens. The classifier was reported to diagnose cytomegalovirus status with high specificity and sensitivity in both the original cohort and the validation cohort. While some public TCRs were present in many individuals, most TCR sequences turned up only very rarely across donors. Compared with the roughly 720-donor mean, donors in an Asian-associated ancestry cluster had fewer N-insertions in productive TCRs, according to a later genetic analysis.

As regards this clone: This receptor's antigen is unknown. No base-level quality is on record; no much larger clone is a single base apart.

The CDR3 spans 14 residues, from the cysteine through the phenylalanine. The CDR3 DNA has 42 bases and is translated from base 1. Relative to germline, V is 1 base shorter and J is 2 bases shorter, with 4 bases between their ends. For CDR1 and CDR2, the germline V gene lists SGDLS and YYNGEE. Libraries were built with the immunoSEQ multiplex PCR assay. For the multiplex PCR, a mixture combining 60 forward primers for TCR Vbeta segments and 13 reverse primers for TCR Jbeta segments was used. The CDR3 region of rearranged TCR beta genes was amplified from genomic DNA by a multiplex PCR assay. The Illumina HiSeq System was used to sequence the amplified TCR beta libraries as 87-base-pair reads. The authors' pipeline ran thus. A later analysis tallied 75 million to 85 million unique TCR beta chains across the 600 to 700 repertoires, and some 12 million of those chains were shared by two or more donors. Raw reads were error-corrected and collapsed into unique sequences with a nearest-neighbor algorithm that merged closely related sequences to remove PCR and sequencing errors. CDR3 sequences were aligned to IMGT reference sequences to assign V, D and J gene segments. For a sequence to be retained, at least a six-nucleotide match to both a V gene segment and a J gene segment was required. A rearrangement was called productive if the CDR3 had no stop codons and remained in frame with V and J, and every other rearrangement was called non-productive. Following IMGT convention, CDR3 was defined as the stretch from the second conserved V-encoded cysteine up to the conserved J-encoded phenylalanine. The earlier analysis of about 570 of the donors excluded any sequence lacking an unambiguous match to a single V gene segment. In an earlier analysis of around 590 of the donors, a V segment was called functional when productive rearrangements were above 56.7%, and segregating when the standard deviation between donors exceeded 5%. A statistical classification framework was built to diagnose cytomegalovirus status from the catalog of TCR beta chain sequences. A later analysis assigned V and J genes by comparing TCR nucleotide sequences with IMGT/GENE-DB human TR gene sequences. Using the TCRdist pipeline, a later analysis assigned CDR3 sequences along with most-parsimonious VDJ recombination scenarios. A later analysis defined each TCR beta chain by its CDR3 amino acid sequence plus V-gene family, and excluded reads lacking a unique V-gene family. To address suspected cross-contamination and a sequencing artifact, a later analysis removed approximately 600 highly shared, low-generation-probability nucleotide sequences. In a later analysis, a clonal expansion index for each public chain was calculated from normalized within-repertoire ranks of inferred template counts. In a later analysis, generation probabilities were computed using a VDJ recombination model fitted to out-of-frame rearrangements, and the results were checked against IGoR. In a later analysis, TCR-TCR, TCR-HLA and TCR-CMV co-occurrence was scored with hypergeometric tests, and a repertoire-size bias correction was applied to TCR pairs. A later analysis estimated false discovery rates by permuting HLA or CMV assignments 20 times. A later analysis grouped co-occurring TCRs with DBSCAN, adding TCRdist sequence similarity when clustering within HLA-allele-positive subsets. Repertoires with fewer than 30,000 or more than 120,000 public chains, plus five repertoires with anomalous nucleotide sharing, were excluded from co-occurrence clustering. TCRdb stores this immuneACCESS table with in-frame sequences only. Part of the clones is absent; in the studies checked, under half of the shortfall reflects unresolved V genes, and no reason is known for the rest. That table furnishes V, J and clone size, whereas the DNA furnished D and trimming. The sample yields about 200,000 clones; approximately 81% were counted once. 2.9% of the sample is in the top ten clones.

The cohort consisted of hundreds of healthy bone marrow donors. All cohort members were sampled while nominally healthy, although unrecorded immune exposures were likely present. The donor was CMV seronegative and was included in the group of hundreds of seronegative cohort members. Each donor provided a peripheral blood sample, and peripheral blood mononuclear cells were used for TCR beta sequencing. The Qiagen DNeasy Blood Extraction Kit was used to extract genomic DNA from the blood cell samples. Recombination linked TRBV9 to TRBJ2-6, with the D gene too uncertain to name. The sequenced material came from PBMCs. This receptor was taken from a man in his thirties or forties in good health and CMV-seronegative. The CDR3 has the sequence CASSVYAGANVLTF. Here is the DNA: TGTGCCAGCAGCGTATATGCTGGGGCCAACGTCCTGACTTTC.